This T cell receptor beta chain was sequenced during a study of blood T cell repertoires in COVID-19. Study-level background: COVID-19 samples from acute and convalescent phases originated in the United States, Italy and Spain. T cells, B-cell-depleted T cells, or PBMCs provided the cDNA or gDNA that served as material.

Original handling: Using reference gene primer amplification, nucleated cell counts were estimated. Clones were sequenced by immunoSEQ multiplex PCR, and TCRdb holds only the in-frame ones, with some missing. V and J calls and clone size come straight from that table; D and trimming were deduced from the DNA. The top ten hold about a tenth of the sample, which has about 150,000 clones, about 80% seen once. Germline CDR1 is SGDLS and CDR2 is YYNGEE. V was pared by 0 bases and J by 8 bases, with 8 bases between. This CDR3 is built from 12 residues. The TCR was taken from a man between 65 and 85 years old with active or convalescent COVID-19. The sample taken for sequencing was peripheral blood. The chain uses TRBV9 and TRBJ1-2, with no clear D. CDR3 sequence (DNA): TGTGCCAGCAGCGTAGGAGGGATGGGCTACACCTTC. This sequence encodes CASSVGGMGYTF.